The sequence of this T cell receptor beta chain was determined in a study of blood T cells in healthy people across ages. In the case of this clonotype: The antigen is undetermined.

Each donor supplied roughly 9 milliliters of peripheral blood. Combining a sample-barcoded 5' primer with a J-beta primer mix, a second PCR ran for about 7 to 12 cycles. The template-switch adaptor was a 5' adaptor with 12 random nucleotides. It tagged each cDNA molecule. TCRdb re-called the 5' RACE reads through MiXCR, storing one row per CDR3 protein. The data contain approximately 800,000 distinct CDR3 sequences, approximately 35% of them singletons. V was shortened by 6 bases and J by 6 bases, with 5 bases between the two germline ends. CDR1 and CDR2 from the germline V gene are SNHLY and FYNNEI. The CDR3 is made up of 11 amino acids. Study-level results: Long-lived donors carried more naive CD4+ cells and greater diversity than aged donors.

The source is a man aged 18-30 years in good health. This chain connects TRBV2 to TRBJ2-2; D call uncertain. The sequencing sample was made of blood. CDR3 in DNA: TGTGCCAGCAGGGTCGCCGGGGAGCTGTTTTTT. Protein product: CASRVAGELFF.